These T cell receptor beta chains were read from a single sample in a study of CD8+ T cells in alopecia areata. Measured with immunoSEQ multiplex PCR; TCRdb has only the in-frame clones, and not every one. The repertoire has around 29,000 clones, approximately 56% of them found once; the top ten carry about a sixth. The sample taken for sequencing was NKG2D-high CD8+ T cells sorted from blood. The receptors come from a human donor with alopecia areata. Both conserved end residues are part of each CDR3. A D gene is named only where the DNA matches it firmly. Not all rows give a size; the values are once, few, many and, for expanded clones, a class.

TRBV7-3	TRBJ2-1	NA	TRBD1	CASSLSVGDRVNDEQFF	TGTGCCAGCAGCTTATCCGTCGGGGACAGGGTTAATGATGAGCAGTTCTTC
TRBV4-1	TRBJ2-1	NA	TRBD2	CASSQHVAGGVDEQFF	TGCGCCAGCAGCCAACACGTAGCGGGAGGCGTAGATGAGCAGTTCTTC
TRBV9	TRBJ1-1	NA	NA	CASNQEWEPDTEAFF	TGTGCCAGCAACCAGGAGTGGGAGCCGGACACTGAAGCTTTCTTT
TRBV5-4	TRBJ2-5	NA	NA	CASSPSGSPQETQYF	TGTGCCAGCAGCCCAAGTGGGTCCCCACAAGAGACCCAGTACTTC
TRBV27	TRBJ2-3	NA	TRBD1	CASSSPGTGVDTQYF	TGTGCCAGCAGTTCCCCGGGGACAGGGGTTGATACGCAGTATTTT
TRBV4-2	TRBJ1-2	NA	NA	CASSLGPSKDYGYTF	TGTGCCAGCAGCCTCGGGCCTTCAAAAGACTATGGCTACACCTTC
TRBV2	TRBJ2-7	NA	TRBD1	CASTDWPPGQGAGVYYEQYF	TGTGCCAGCACCGACTGGCCCCCGGGACAGGGGGCGGGTGTGTACTACGAGCAGTACTTC
TRBV7-9	TRBJ2-7	few	NA	CASSHNADGHLPYF	TGTGCCAGCAGCCACAACGCGGACGGTCACCTACCGTACTTC
TRBV7-2	TRBJ2-1	NA	TRBD1	CASSLGTGGWDEQFF	TGTGCCAGCAGCCTCGGGACAGGGGGTTGGGATGAGCAGTTCTTC
TRBV4-2	TRBJ2-1	NA	TRBD2	CASSPRNRTSGYNEQFF	TGTGCCAGCAGCCCGAGAAACCGGACTAGCGGATACAATGAGCAGTTCTTC
TRBV14	TRBJ1-6	NA	NA	CASSHQQGPYYNSPLHF	TGTGCCAGCAGCCACCAACAGGGTCCATACTATAATTCACCCCTCCACTTT
TRBV13	TRBJ2-5	NA	NA	CASTPPGGPWETQYF	TGTGCCAGCACCCCCCCCGGGGGGCCGTGGGAGACCCAGTACTTC
TRBV29-1	TRBJ2-5	few	TRBD1	CSVEGQGVGETQYF	TGCAGCGTTGAGGGACAGGGCGTTGGGGAGACCCAGTACTTC
TRBV6-5	TRBJ2-7	NA	NA	CASSYAHSTAGYEQYF	TGTGCCAGCAGTTACGCTCACAGTACTGCTGGCTACGAGCAGTACTTC
TRBV29-1	TRBJ2-2	few	TRBD1	CSVADRGTGELFF	TGCAGCGTTGCGGACAGGGGGACCGGGGAGCTGTTTTTT